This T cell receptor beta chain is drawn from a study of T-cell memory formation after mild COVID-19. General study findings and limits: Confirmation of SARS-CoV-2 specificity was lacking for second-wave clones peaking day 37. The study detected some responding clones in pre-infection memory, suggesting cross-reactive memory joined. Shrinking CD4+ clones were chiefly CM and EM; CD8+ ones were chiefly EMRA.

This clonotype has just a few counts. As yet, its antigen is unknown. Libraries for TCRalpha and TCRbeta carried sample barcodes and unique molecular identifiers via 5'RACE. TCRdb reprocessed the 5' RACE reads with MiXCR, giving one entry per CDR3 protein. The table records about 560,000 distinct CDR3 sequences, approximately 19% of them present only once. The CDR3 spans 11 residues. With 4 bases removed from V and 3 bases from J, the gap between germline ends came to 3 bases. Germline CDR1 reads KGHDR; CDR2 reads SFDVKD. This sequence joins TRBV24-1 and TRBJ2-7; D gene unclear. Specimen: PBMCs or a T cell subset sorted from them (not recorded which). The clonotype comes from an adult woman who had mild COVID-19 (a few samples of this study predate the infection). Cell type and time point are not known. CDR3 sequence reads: CATSENYEQYF. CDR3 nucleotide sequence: TGTGCCACCAGTGAAAACTACGAGCAGTACTTC.